These 29 T cell receptor beta chains originate from one sample sequenced in a study of blood T cell repertoires in COVID-19. Sequenced by immunoSEQ multiplex PCR; TCRdb stores in-frame clones only, minus some. The table has some 36,000 clones, roughly 90% seen once. Sequenced material: peripheral blood. The receptors come from a man aged 55 to 70 with active or convalescent COVID-19.

The chain recombines TRBV30 with TRBJ1-3; D gene ambiguous. Germline V gives CDR1 GTSNPN, CDR2 SVGIG (reference sequence). V gave up 2 bases and J gave up 8 bases, with 10 bases separating them. This CDR3 is 12 amino acids long. Written as DNA, the CDR3 is TGTGCCTGGAGTCTCGACGGGTACACCATATATTTT. Protein product: CAWSLDGYTIYF.

The genes are TRBV2 and TRBJ1-6; D gene ambiguous. The CDR3 is 14 amino acids. V lost 7 bases to trimming and J lost 7 bases, with 14 bases between them. Looked up from germline, CDR1 is SNHLY and CDR2 is FYNNEI. CDR3 sequence reads: CASNPEGTNSPLHF. In DNA form, the CDR3 reads TGTGCCAGCAATCCGGAGGGAACCAATTCACCCCTCCACTTT.

The chain is built from TRBV27 and TRBJ2-1; possibly TRBD2 for D (6 bases). This CDR3 region has 15 residues. V lost 5 bases, J lost 8 bases, and 19 bases lay in between. Per germline, CDR1 MNHEY and CDR2 SMNVEV (reference sequence). The CDR3 nucleotides are TGTGCCAGCAGTCTATGGGGACTTCCCAACGATGAGCAGTTCTTC. This sequence encodes CASSLWGLPNDEQFF.

The chain is built from TRBV11-2 and TRBJ2-5; D possibly corresponds to TRBD2 (6 bases). V shed 3 bases and J shed 2 bases, with 10 bases lying between them. The CDR3 is 14 amino acids. Germline values: CDR1 SGHAT, CDR2 FQNNGV. CDR3 DNA sequence: TGTGCCAGCAGCTTTAGCGGAGGACAAGAGACCCAGTACTTC. Translated: CASSFSGGQETQYF.

The chain has TRBV5-1 and TRBJ2-5; 12 positions match TRBD2. Per germline, CDR1 SGHRS and CDR2 YFSETQ. The CDR3 covers 18 residues. The J segment lost 5 bases and the V segment lost 0 bases, leaving 11 bases of the junction unmatched. CDR3 region: CASSLALAGGPGRETQYF. As DNA, the CDR3 is TGCGCCAGCAGCTTGGCTCTAGCGGGAGGGCCAGGGCGGGAGACCCAGTACTTC.

The rearrangement links TRBV6-6 to TRBJ2-7, with 10 bases fitting TRBD2. The V segment lost 5 bases and the J segment 4 bases; nucleotides outside the gene matches: 14. Germline values: CDR1 MNHNY, CDR2 SVGAGI (reference sequence). This CDR3 comprises 17 residues. The CDR3 DNA reads TGTGCCAGCAGTCGCTCACCCACCGGGACTAGCGTGTACGAGCAGTACTTC. It encodes CASSRSPTGTSVYEQYF.

The chain is built from TRBV10-3 and TRBJ1-2; 9 bases line up with TRBD1. CDR1 is ENHRY, CDR2 SYGVKD, per germline. The CDR3 is made up of 15 amino acids. With 5 bases clipped from V and 3 bases from J, the junction kept 7 bases outside the gene matches. The CDR3 loop is CAISLGTGTDYGYTF. The CDR3 DNA reads as TGTGCCATCAGTCTCGGGACAGGGACGGACTATGGCTACACCTTC.

V usage is TRBV5-1 and J usage is TRBJ1-2; a possible D gene is TRBD1 (6 bases). Looked up from germline, CDR1 is SGHRS and CDR2 is YFSETQ. The CDR3 length is 16 residues. Trimming cost V 0 bases and J 2 bases, with 14 bases left between them. For the CDR3, the DNA is TGCGCCAGCAGCTTGGGAATAGGGGGGGTCAACTATGGCTACACCTTC. This codes for CASSLGIGGVNYGYTF.

The chain uses TRBV9 and TRBJ1-2, with a possible D match to TRBD1 (5 bases). The CDR3 runs 14 residues. Germline values: CDR1 SGDLS, CDR2 YYNGEE. Trimming stripped 0 bases from V and 5 bases from J, with 11 bases between. The CDR3 is CASSVEAGRYGYTF. CDR3 coding DNA: TGTGCCAGCAGCGTAGAAGCAGGGAGGTATGGCTACACCTTC.

The J gene is TRBJ1-2, the V gene TRBV27, with 9 bases aligning to TRBD1. With V trimmed by 2 bases and J by 2 bases, 3 bases remained unmatched. This CDR3 spans 15 amino acids. The germline V gene has CDR1 MNHEY and CDR2 SMNVEV (reference sequence). The chain's CDR3 is CASSLTGGANYGYTF. Here the CDR3 DNA reads TGTGCCAGCAGTTTAACAGGGGGCGCCAACTATGGCTACACCTTC.

J is TRBJ2-3 and V is TRBV27, with 10 bases lining up with TRBD1. The CDR3 has 17 amino acids. Unmatched junction bases numbered 7, after V lost 1 base and J lost 3 bases. The germline CDR1 and CDR2 sequences are MNHEY and SMNVEV (reference sequence). The CDR3 loop reads CASSLLGTGVGTDTQYF. CDR3 DNA: TGTGCCAGCAGTTTATTGGGGACAGGGGTTGGAACAGATACGCAGTATTTT.

The rearrangement joins TRBV7-3 to TRBJ1-1; no firm D call. This CDR3 spans 13 amino acids. With 5 bases removed from V and 11 bases from J, the gap between germline ends came to 18 bases. Germline V gene data show CDR1 as SGHTA and CDR2 as FQGTGA. The CDR3 here is CASSPSGPQEAFF. The DNA of the CDR3 is TGTGCCAGCAGCCCGTCCGGTCCTCAAGAGGCTTTCTTT.

In its sample, this clone was seen a few times. CDR3: CASSLGAGQANTGELFF. The CDR3 coding sequence is TGTGCCAGCAGCTTGGGGGCGGGACAGGCGAACACCGGGGAGCTGTTTTTT. The rearrangement joins TRBV5-4 to TRBJ2-2; 8 bases agree with TRBD1. The CDR3 has 17 residues. Germline CDR1 reads SGHNT; CDR2 reads YYREEE (reference sequence). The ends lost 0 bases at V and 0 bases at J; junction bases unmatched: 4.

The gene calls are TRBV28 and TRBJ1-1, with TRBD1 as a possible D gene (6 bases). CDR3 size: 16 residues. Trimming pared 4 bases from V and 0 bases from J, leaving 15 bases between. CDR1 is MDHEN and CDR2 is SYDVKM in the germline V gene. The CDR3 here is CASSYQGYVMNTEAFF. CDR3 in DNA: TGTGCCAGCAGTTACCAGGGGTACGTAATGAACACTGAAGCTTTCTTT.

This chain uses TRBV4-1 with TRBJ1-4, with 8 bases identical to TRBD1. The CDR3 runs to 14 residues. Germline V lookup: CDR1 MGHRA, CDR2 YSYEKL. J lost 7 bases, V lost 4 bases, and 5 bases had no gene match. The CDR3: CASSPWTGREKLFF. The CDR3 bases are TGCGCCAGCAGCCCCTGGACAGGGCGTGAAAAACTGTTTTTT.

The rearrangement links TRBV5-1 to TRBJ1-2; 8 bases are a match to TRBD1. J gave up 5 bases and V 4 bases, and 7 bases lay outside the gene matches. Germline CDR1 reads SGHRS; CDR2 reads YFSETQ. The CDR3 runs to 14 residues. CDR3 DNA: TGCGCCAGCAGCGAAGGACAGGGAGGGTATGGCTACACCTTC. It is translated as CASSEGQGGYGYTF.

The chain joins TRBV7-3 to TRBJ1-2, with 10 bases matching TRBD1. CDR1 and CDR2 (germline): SGHTA, FQGTGA. The J segment lost 4 bases and the V segment lost 5 bases, leaving 13 bases of the junction unmatched. The CDR3 length is 17 residues. The CDR3 coding sequence is TGTGCCAGCAGCCCCTCCCCCAGGACAGGGGGTGTCTATGGCTACACCTTC. Translation gives CASSPSPRTGGVYGYTF.

The chain uses TRBV9 and TRBJ1-2; TRBD1 aligns across 8 bases. The CDR3 extends over 14 amino acids. J lost 8 bases, V lost 0 bases, and 6 bases had no gene match. The germline gives CDR1 SGDLS, CDR2 YYNGEE. As DNA, the CDR3 is TGTGCCAGCAGCGTAGACCCAGGGGGCGCGGGCTACACCTTC. It translates to CASSVDPGGAGYTF.

The CDR3 loop reads CASSTRSGGGTEAFF. CDR3 coding DNA: TGCGCCAGCAGCACTCGCTCAGGGGGTGGGACTGAAGCTTTCTTT. The chain joins TRBV5-1 to TRBJ1-1; 7 bases align to TRBD1. J lost 5 bases, V lost 4 bases, and 11 bases had no gene match. Germline lookup yields CDR1 SGHRS and CDR2 YFSETQ. The CDR3 spans 15 residues.

This chain joins TRBV7-3 and TRBJ2-2; D is unclear. Trimming pared 5 bases from V and 6 bases from J, leaving 10 bases between. The germline CDR1 and CDR2 sequences are SGHTA and FQGTGA. This CDR3 has 13 residues. The CDR3 DNA reads TGTGCCAGCAGCCCATCCGAGGCCGGGGAGCTGTTTTTT. The encoded protein is CASSPSEAGELFF.

V usage is TRBV2 and J usage is TRBJ2-1; 10 nucleotides align to TRBD2. Per germline, CDR1 SNHLY and CDR2 FYNNEI. After removal of 6 bases from V and 5 bases from J, the junction contained 10 bases not matched to a gene. This CDR3 is 16 amino acids long. The CDR3 coding sequence is TGTGCCAGCAGCTACCGGACTAGCGGCCATAACAATGAGCAGTTCTTC. Residues: CASSYRTSGHNNEQFF.

The rearrangement uses TRBV18 and TRBJ2-7, with 7 bases that match TRBD1. The CDR3 consists of 15 residues. Germline CDR1 is KGHSH and CDR2 is LQKENI. The V gene end was trimmed by 2 bases and the J gene end by 6 bases; junction bases not matched to a gene: 10. The CDR3 protein is CASSPTGTAHLEQYF. The CDR3 DNA reads TGTGCCAGCTCACCAACCGGGACAGCCCACCTCGAGCAGTACTTC. Full variable domain (rest looked up from reference TRBV18 and TRBJ2-7): NAGVMQNPRHLVRRRGQEARLRCSPMKGHSHVYWYRQLPEEGLKFMVYLQKENIIDESGMPKERFSAEFPKEGPSILRIQQVVRGDSAAYFCASSPTGTAHLEQYFGPGTRLTVT.

The CDR3 DNA follows: TGTGCCAGCAGTTTGGCGGGGTTATATAGCAATCAGCCCCAGCATTTT. Translating gives CASSLAGLYSNQPQHF. The genes are TRBV28 and TRBJ1-5; D remains ambiguous. This CDR3 is 16 amino acids long. Germline-derived CDR1 and CDR2 are MDHEN and SYDVKM. Trimming pared 3 bases from V and 0 bases from J, leaving 12 bases between.

The rearrangement links TRBV18 to TRBJ2-5; D is undetermined. V lost 2 bases and J lost 2, with 12 bases in between. This CDR3 has 15 residues. Germline loops: CDR1 KGHSH, CDR2 LQKENI. CDR3 in amino acids: CASSPERSPQETQYF. In DNA, the CDR3 is TGTGCCAGCTCACCAGAGAGGTCACCTCAAGAGACCCAGTACTTC. The full variable domain, its missing parts supplied by reference TRBV18 and TRBJ2-5, is NAGVMQNPRHLVRRRGQEARLRCSPMKGHSHVYWYRQLPEEGLKFMVYLQKENIIDESGMPKERFSAEFPKEGPSILRIQQVVRGDSAAYFCASSPERSPQETQYFGPGTRLLVL.

The chain links TRBV2 to TRBJ2-3; 11 bases line up with TRBD2. The CDR3 is 18 amino acids. V lost 1 base and J lost 2; bases outside the gene matches: 8. Per the germline V gene, CDR1 is SNHLY and CDR2 is FYNNEI. CDR3 loop: CASSEELAGVSNTDTQYF. The CDR3, as DNA: TGTGCCAGCAGTGAAGAACTAGCGGGAGTATCTAACACAGATACGCAGTATTTT.

V gene TRBV7-9 combines with J gene TRBJ1-1; possibly TRBD1 for D (5 bases). Trimming took off 5 bases at V and 1 base at J, with 8 bases between the two ends. The CDR3 is 13 residues long. Germline V gives CDR1 SEHNR, CDR2 FQNEAQ (reference sequence). The CDR3 loop reads CASSQTANTEAFF. The CDR3 bases are TGTGCCAGCAGCCAGACAGCGAACACTGAAGCTTTCTTT.

This clone is a singleton in its sample. This sequence joins TRBV2 and TRBJ2-3; 9 positions agree with TRBD2. With 6 bases clipped from V and 2 bases from J, the junction kept 6 bases outside the gene matches. Germline CDR1 is SNHLY and CDR2 is FYNNEI. This CDR3 has 15 amino acids. The CDR3 nucleotides read TGTGCCAGCAGCTATAGCGGGGGATCCACAGATACGCAGTATTTT. Its protein product is CASSYSGGSTDTQYF.

The CDR3 nucleotides read TGTGCCAGCAGCTTAGCGGCTAGCGGGAGCTCCTACAATGAGCAGTTCTTC. It translates to CASSLAASGSSYNEQFF. The gene calls are TRBV7-8 and TRBJ2-1, with 10 bases lining up with TRBD2. This CDR3 contains 17 residues. CDR1 is SGHVS and CDR2 is FQNEAQ in the germline V gene. V dropped 0 bases and J dropped 0; count of bases not matched to a gene: 2.

DNA of the CDR3: TGTGCCAGCAGACCGCTGGCAACTGACAGGGTCGAGAGCAATCAGCCCCAGCATTTT. Translation: CASRPLATDRVESNQPQHF. The chain joins TRBV21-1 to TRBJ1-5; the table's D call TRBD1 went unverified against the DNA. TRBV21-1 is a pseudogene segment. The CDR3 contains 19 residues.